This T cell receptor (beta chain) is drawn from a study of blood T cell repertoires in COVID-19. The table came from immunoSEQ multiplex PCR; TCRdb's copy has only in-frame clones and leaves some out. The table shows about 210,000 clones, with roughly 79% occurring only once. Germline CDR1 is LGHNA and CDR2 is YSLEER. The V gene lost 0 bases and the J gene lost 3 bases, with 12 bases spanning the gap. The CDR3 loop spans 15 amino acids. This TCR was sampled from a woman between 50 and 59 years old with acute COVID-19. Source material: PBMCs or T cells enriched from blood (not recorded which). This sequence joins TRBV4-3 and TRBJ2-7, with D possibly being TRBD2 (6 bases). The DNA of the CDR3 is TGCGCCAGCAGCCAAGATCTTCAGGACTACTACGAGCAGTACTTC. It codes for CASSQDLQDYYEQYF.